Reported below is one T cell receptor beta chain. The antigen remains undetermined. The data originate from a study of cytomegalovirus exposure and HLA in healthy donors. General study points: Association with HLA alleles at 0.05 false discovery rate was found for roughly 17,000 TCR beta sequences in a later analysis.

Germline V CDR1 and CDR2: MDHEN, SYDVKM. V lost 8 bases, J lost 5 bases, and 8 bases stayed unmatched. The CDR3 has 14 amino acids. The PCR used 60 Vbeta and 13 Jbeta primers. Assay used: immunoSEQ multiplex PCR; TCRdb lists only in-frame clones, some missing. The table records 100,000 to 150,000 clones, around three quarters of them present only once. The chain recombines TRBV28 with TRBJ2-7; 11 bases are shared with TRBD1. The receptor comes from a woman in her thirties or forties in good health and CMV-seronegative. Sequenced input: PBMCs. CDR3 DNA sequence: TGTGCCAGCCGGGACTGGACAGGGGGCCACGAGCAGTACTTC. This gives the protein CASRDWTGGHEQYF. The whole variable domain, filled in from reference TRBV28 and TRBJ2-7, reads DVKVTQSSRYLVKRTGEKVFLECVQDMDHENMFWYRQDPGLGLRLIYFSYDVKMKEKGDIPEGYSVSREKKERFSLILESASTNQTSMYLCASRDWTGGHEQYFGPGTRLTVT.